This T cell receptor (beta chain) was obtained from a study of Graves' ophthalmopathy and Graves' hyperthyroidism. This clonotype was seen ten or more times. Establishment of the diagnosis relied upon clinical symptoms, serum thyroxine, TRAb, thyroid ultrasound and orbital computed tomography. This CDR3 comprises 12 residues. The V end was cut by 6 bases, the J end by 0 bases, with 5 bases between. CDR1 and CDR2 (germline): ENHRY, SYGVKD. From RNA, the CDR3 regions of TCR beta chains were amplified and sequenced. HTBI primers were employed in first-round RT-PCR, then a second-round multiplex PCR followed. TCRdb passed the multiplex PCR reads through MiXCR, listing each CDR3 protein once. The sample yields a few hundred thousand distinct CDR3 sequences, approximately 35% seen once.

This TCR was recovered from an adult man with Graves' hyperthyroidism. The source material was peripheral blood or thyroid tissue (not recorded which). This rearrangement joins TRBV10-3 to TRBJ1-1; no definite D call. In DNA, the CDR3 is TGTGCCATCAGGGATTTGAACACTGAAGCTTTCTTT. This gives the protein CAIRDLNTEAFF.